These 29 T cell receptor beta chains came from one sample sequenced in a study of Graves' ophthalmopathy and Graves' hyperthyroidism. Amplification from RNA transcripts yielded the TCR beta CDR3 regions. HTBI primers primed a first-round RT-PCR, and a second-round multiplex PCR followed. In TCRdb, the multiplex PCR reads were re-called with MiXCR into one record per CDR3 protein. The sample lists roughly 610,000 distinct CDR3 sequences, about a fifth occurring once. Input material: peripheral blood. The receptors come from a woman between 18 and 29 years old with stable Graves' hyperthyroidism. Some clones in this sample may be carry-over from other donors' samples.

At least ten counts were recorded for this clonotype. The V call is TRBV12-3 or TRBV12-4, the J call TRBJ2-1; 9 nucleotides match TRBD1. Unmatched junction bases numbered 2, after V lost 3 bases and J lost 2 bases. The CDR3 has 15 amino acids. CDR3 coding DNA: TGTGCCAGCAGTTTTACAGGGGGCGCCTACAATGAGCAGTTCTTC. It codes for CASSFTGGAYNEQFF.

In this sample, this clonotype turned up once. Since no conserved phenylalanine or tryptophan closes the CDR3, a read error is the likely cause. It is unclear where the CDR3 begins or ends on the DNA, so no DNA is shown, and the CDR3 is as TCRdb lists it. The chain combines TRBV20-1 with TRBJ2-7; TRBD1 reflects the table's D call only, with no check against the DNA. The CDR3 totals 12 residues, both ends included. Germline V CDR1 and CDR2: DFQATT, SNEGSKA (reference sequence). The CDR3: CSVAGGSYEQWL.

This clonotype appeared many times. The rearrangement uses TRBV19 and TRBJ2-2; 8 positions agree with TRBD1. With V trimmed by 4 bases and J by 2 bases, 3 bases remained unmatched. The CDR3 covers 15 residues. Germline lookup yields CDR1 LNHDA and CDR2 SQIVND (reference sequence). The CDR3 nucleotides are TGTGCCAGTAGTAGACAGGGGCTAAACACCGGGGAGCTGTTTTTT. It codes for CASSRQGLNTGELFF.

In this sample, this clonotype turned up many times. V usage is TRBV6-5 and J usage is TRBJ2-7; 9 bases match TRBD1. J gave up 5 bases and V 5 bases, and 19 bases lay outside the gene matches. The CDR3 runs to 18 residues. Germline lookup yields CDR1 MNHEY and CDR2 SVGAGI. As DNA, the CDR3 is TGTGCCAGCAGTCCCGGTGGTTGGATCCGGGACAGGGCAGACGAGCAGTACTTC. It yields the protein CASSPGGWIRDRADEQYF.

The chain joins TRBV7-8 to TRBJ2-7, with D tentatively TRBD1 (6 bases). Trimming pared 1 base from V and 2 bases from J, leaving 12 bases between. CDR1 SGHVS and CDR2 FQNEAQ come from the germline V gene. The CDR3 has 15 amino acids. CDR3 bases: TGTGCCAGCAGCTTAGAGACAGGAGAGACCTACGAGCAGTACTTC. This encodes CASSLETGETYEQYF. Based on the CDR3 plus reference TRBV7-8 and TRBJ2-7, the full variable domain is GAGVSQSPRYKVAKRGQDVALRCDPISGHVSLFWYQQALGQGPEFLTYFQNEAQLDKSGLPSDRFFAERPEGSVSTLKIQRTQQEDSAVYLCASSLETGETYEQYFGPGTRLTVT.

This clonotype was recorded many times. The chain has TRBV28 and TRBJ2-7; unclear D gene. Germline-derived CDR1 and CDR2 are MDHEN and SYDVKM. V lost 5 bases and J lost 2, with 10 bases in between. The CDR3 loop spans 13 amino acids. In DNA, the CDR3 is TGTGCCAGCAGTCAAACAGCGACCTACGAGCAGTACTTC. It specifies CASSQTATYEQYF. The full variable domain, rest sourced from reference TRBV28 and TRBJ2-7, is DVKVTQSSRYLVKRTGEKVFLECVQDMDHENMFWYRQDPGLGLRLIYFSYDVKMKEKGDIPEGYSVSREKKERFSLILESASTNQTSMYLCASSQTATYEQYFGPGTRLTVT.

The V and J genes are TRBV24-1 and TRBJ2-5; D possibly corresponds to TRBD2 (5 bases). V lost 5 bases to trimming and J lost 1 base, with 10 bases between them. The CDR3 runs 14 residues. Germline lookup yields CDR1 KGHDR and CDR2 SFDVKD. CDR3 amino acids: CATSGRSSQETQYF. For the CDR3, the DNA is TGTGCCACCAGTGGGAGGTCCTCCCAAGAGACCCAGTACTTC.

The chain carries TRBV6-2 or TRBV6-3 and TRBJ2-7, with D maybe TRBD2 (5 bases). The germline V gene has CDR1 MNHEY and CDR2 SVGEGT. V lost 0 bases to trimming and J lost 3 bases, with 12 bases between them. The CDR3 length is 15 residues. The CDR3 nucleotides are TGTGCCAGCAGTTACTCTCGGCTAGCCGTCTACGAGCAGTACTTC. This encodes CASSYSRLAVYEQYF.

There are many counts of this clonotype. The chain recombines TRBV28 with TRBJ1-5; D is possibly TRBD1 (5 bases). V was pared by 7 bases and J by 2 bases, with 21 bases between. The CDR3 sequence is 17 residues long. Germline V gene sequence: CDR1 MDHEN, CDR2 SYDVKM. The CDR3 sequence: CASMGLRERGRNQPQHF. The CDR3 DNA reads as TGTGCCAGCATGGGATTAAGGGAGAGGGGCCGCAATCAGCCCCAGCATTTT.

The V gene is TRBV6-2 or TRBV6-3, the J gene TRBJ2-5; D perhaps matches TRBD1 (5 bases). The CDR3 covers 19 residues. CDR1 MNHEY and CDR2 SVGEGT come from the germline V gene. Trimming cost V 2 bases and J 0 bases, with 22 bases left between them. The CDR3 here is CASSYPNTLDKYYQETQYF. CDR3 bases: TGTGCCAGCAGTTACCCAAATACCCTGGACAAGTACTACCAAGAGACCCAGTACTTC.

This clonotype was counted ten times or more. This CDR3 reads CASSLVPGGGELFF. The CDR3 DNA follows: TGTGCCAGCAGCTTAGTCCCGGGTGGCGGGGAGCTGTTTTTT. The V call is TRBV11-2, the J call TRBJ2-2; D uncertain. This CDR3 is built from 14 residues. The germline V and J ends were trimmed by 1 base and 7 bases, with 10 bases remaining between them. In germline, CDR1 is SGHAT, CDR2 FQNNGV.

This clonotype was observed at least ten times. The gene calls are TRBV19 and TRBJ1-3; D remains ambiguous. The germline gives CDR1 LNHDA, CDR2 SQIVND (reference sequence). The CDR3 consists of 16 residues. V gave up 6 bases and J gave up 0 bases, with 15 bases separating them. This CDR3 is CASRGTDGLSGNTIYF. In DNA, the CDR3 is TGTGCCAGTAGGGGCACGGACGGACTCTCTGGAAACACCATATATTTT.

This clonotype has more than one count but fewer than ten. The J gene is TRBJ2-2, the V gene TRBV19, with D unresolved. Trimming cost V 7 bases and J 6 bases, with 6 bases left between them. Per germline, CDR1 LNHDA and CDR2 SQIVND (reference sequence). The CDR3 length is 11 residues. The CDR3 coding sequence is TGTGCCAGTAACCATCCCGGGGAGCTGTTTTTT. Protein product: CASNHPGELFF.

This clonotype was recorded many times. This chain connects TRBV9 to TRBJ1-6, with unresolved D. The V and J ends lost 1 base and 5 bases respectively, with 1 base between them. This CDR3 is built from 12 residues. The germline gives CDR1 SGDLS, CDR2 YYNGEE. The CDR3 is CASSVNNSPLHF. CDR3 nucleotide sequence: TGTGCCAGCAGCGTAAATAATTCACCCCTCCACTTT.

This clonotype was observed a handful of times. This chain links TRBV6-1 with TRBJ1-1, with TRBD1 as a possible D gene (5 bases). The CDR3 extends over 15 amino acids. Per the germline V gene, CDR1 is MNHNS and CDR2 is SASEGT. Trimming cost V 0 bases and J 0 bases, with 8 bases left between them. The CDR3 bases are TGTGCCAGCAGTGAAGCGCTGGGGGTGAACACTGAAGCTTTCTTT. As protein: CASSEALGVNTEAFF.

The gene calls are TRBV10-3 and TRBJ2-6, with D possibly TRBD1 on 6 matching bases. With 3 bases removed from V and 0 bases from J, the gap between germline ends came to 9 bases. Per the germline V gene, CDR1 is ENHRY and CDR2 is SYGVKD. CDR3 length: 16 amino acids. The CDR3 region has the DNA TGTGCCATCAGTGAATCCAGGGGCTCTGGGGCCAACGTCCTGACTTTC. This encodes CAISESRGSGANVLTF.

This clonotype was counted only a few times. The rearrangement uses TRBV25-1 and TRBJ2-5; the match to TRBD2 covers 8 bases. Germline V lookup: CDR1 MGHDK, CDR2 SYGVNS. This CDR3 is built from 17 residues. The J segment lost 5 bases and the V segment lost 0 bases, leaving 11 bases of the junction unmatched. CDR3 sequence (DNA): TGTGCCAGCAGTGAATATAAACCGGGACTAGGAGGGGAGACCCAGTACTTC. Protein sequence: CASSEYKPGLGGETQYF.

This chain connects TRBV2 to TRBJ2-2, with unresolved D. CDR3 size: 13 residues. V shed 0 bases and J shed 5 bases, with 4 bases lying between them. The germline gives CDR1 SNHLY, CDR2 FYNNEI. CDR3 nucleotide sequence: TGTGCCAGCAGTGAAGCGCTTACCGGGGAGCTGTTTTTT. It yields the protein CASSEALTGELFF.

The sample holds many counts of this clonotype. The V call is TRBV6-1, the J call TRBJ2-6; D call uncertain. This CDR3 contains 13 residues. V shed 3 bases and J shed 3 bases, with 3 bases lying between them. Germline lookup yields CDR1 MNHNS and CDR2 SASEGT. The chain's CDR3 is CASSDHGANVLTF. In DNA, the CDR3 is TGTGCCAGCAGTGATCATGGGGCCAACGTCCTGACTTTC.

This clonotype was observed many times. The gene calls are TRBV30 and TRBJ1-5; D gene unclear. The CDR3 consists of 13 residues. Germline CDR1 is GTSNPN and CDR2 is SVGIG (reference sequence). Trimming shortened V by 5 bases and J by 3 bases, and 11 bases separated the two germline ends. CDR3 nucleotides: TGTGCCTGGGGTAGCTCAGTCAATCAGCCCCAGCATTTT. It codes for CAWGSSVNQPQHF.

There are many counts of this clonotype. The rearrangement links TRBV12-3 or TRBV12-4 to TRBJ2-7; D perhaps matches TRBD1 (5 bases). The germline V and J ends were trimmed by 6 bases and 4 bases, with 10 bases remaining between them. This CDR3 comprises 12 residues. The DNA of the CDR3 is TGTGCCAGCAGCACGGACACGTACGAGCAGTACTTC. Residues: CASSTDTYEQYF.

The J gene is TRBJ2-7, the V gene TRBV28; a weak D match, TRBD1 (6 bases). The germline V and J ends were trimmed by 1 base and 0 bases, with 13 bases remaining between them. Looked up from germline, CDR1 is MDHEN and CDR2 is SYDVKM. The CDR3 is 16 residues long. The CDR3 sequence is CASSLSWDIFSYEQYF. DNA of the CDR3: TGTGCCAGCAGTTTATCATGGGACATATTCTCCTACGAGCAGTACTTC.

This clonotype occurred many times. V usage is TRBV7-9 and J usage is TRBJ1-1, with D hard to call. Germline lookup yields CDR1 SEHNR and CDR2 FQNEAQ (reference sequence). The CDR3 runs 13 residues. The V gene lost 4 bases and the J gene lost 7 bases, with 13 bases spanning the gap. The CDR3 region is CASSYIRTGEAFF. The DNA for the CDR3 is TGTGCCAGCAGCTACATACGGACGGGTGAAGCTTTCTTT.

This clonotype was seen ten or more times. V and J are TRBV10-3 and TRBJ1-5; D is perhaps TRBD1 (5 bases). The CDR3 length is 19 residues. Per the germline V gene, CDR1 is ENHRY and CDR2 is SYGVKD. The V end lost 2 bases, the J end lost 3 bases, and 23 bases lay between the germline ends. The CDR3 DNA reads TGTGCCATCAGTGAGGTAGGGCTACCTACGCGAGGGACCAATCAGCCCCAGCATTTT. Protein: CAISEVGLPTRGTNQPQHF.

The gene calls are TRBV19 and TRBJ1-6, with TRBD1 identical over 7 bases. V was clipped by 3 bases and J by 8 bases; unmatched bases: 4. The CDR3 is 14 residues long. The V gene's germline CDR1 is LNHDA and CDR2 SQIVND (reference sequence). CDR3 amino acids: CASSMGQNDSPLHF. In nucleotides, the CDR3 is TGTGCCAGTAGTATGGGACAGAATGATTCACCCCTCCACTTT.

This clonotype was seen at least ten times. The genes are TRBV27 and TRBJ1-1; D might be TRBD1 (6 bases). Germline V gene sequence: CDR1 MNHEY, CDR2 SMNVEV (reference sequence). The V gene lost 5 bases and the J gene lost 5 bases, with 15 bases spanning the gap. The CDR3 runs to 14 residues. The CDR3 region is CASSPTGTPTEAFF. The CDR3 region has the DNA TGTGCCAGCAGTCCAACCGGGACACCAACTGAAGCTTTCTTT.

This clonotype has ten or more counts. V is TRBV10-3 and J is TRBJ1-5; 9 nucleotides line up with TRBD1. Germline-derived CDR1 and CDR2 are ENHRY and SYGVKD. This CDR3 spans 12 amino acids. V was pared by 10 bases and J by 11 bases, with 9 bases of the junction left unmatched. The CDR3: CATGDRAGAQHF. In DNA form, the CDR3 reads TGTGCCACCGGGGACAGGGCAGGGGCCCAGCATTTT.

This clonotype was detected a few times. The genes are TRBV28 and TRBJ1-1, with D tentatively TRBD1 (5 bases). CDR3 length: 15 amino acids. V was pared by 6 bases and J by 0 bases, with 14 bases between. In germline, CDR1 is MDHEN, CDR2 SYDVKM. In DNA, the CDR3 is TGTGCCAGCAGCACCCCGGTGGGGGTGAACACTGAAGCTTTCTTT. Its protein product is CASSTPVGVNTEAFF.

This clonotype turned up a few times. The chain employs TRBV12-3 or TRBV12-4 and TRBJ1-5, with 7 bases that match TRBD1. This CDR3 is built from 14 residues. Germline trimming cut 5 bases from V and 2 bases from J; bases unmatched to any gene: 3. The CDR3, as DNA: TGTGCCAGCAGTGGGACAGTGGGCAATCAGCCCCAGCATTTT. It is translated as CASSGTVGNQPQHF.